The 12 T cell receptor beta chains below come from one sample, sequenced in a study of blood T cells in healthy people across ages. Then a second PCR, running about 6 to 12 cycles, was carried out with a sample-barcoded 5' primer and a J-beta primer mix. Via MiXCR, TCRdb re-called the 5' RACE reads, giving one row per CDR3 protein. The repertoire holds more than 1,000,000 distinct CDR3 sequences, with under 30% as singletons. These data also featured in a second study, about T cells of mothers and their children.

The sequenced sample consisted of blood. These TCRs come from a girl under 10 years old in good health.

The CDR3 is CATSREPTGMYEQYF. The CDR3 DNA is TGTGCCACCAGCAGAGAACCGACAGGCATGTACGAGCAGTACTTC. This chain uses TRBV15 with TRBJ2-5; D perhaps matches TRBD1 (6 bases). The end of the DNA is better explained by TRBJ2-7, so the J call may be wrong. The germline V gene encodes CDR1 LNHNV and CDR2 YYDKDF (reference sequence). The CDR3 runs 15 residues.

This clonotype was seen a few times. The chain is built from TRBV5-6 and TRBJ2-5, with a possible D match to TRBD1 (5 bases). Germline V gene sequence: CDR1 SGHDT, CDR2 YYEEEE. The germline V and J ends were trimmed by 2 bases and 5 bases, with 16 bases remaining between them. The CDR3 is 15 amino acids. The CDR3 region is CASSFSVTPGETQYF. DNA of the CDR3: TGTGCCAGCAGCTTTTCGGTTACCCCAGGGGAGACCCAGTACTTC.

The J gene is TRBJ2-7, the V gene TRBV4-2; TRBD1 is a possible D gene (6 bases). V was trimmed by 4 bases and J by 2 bases, leaving 12 bases between them. The CDR3 has 14 amino acids. Germline V CDR1 and CDR2: LGHNA, YNFKEQ. The CDR3 DNA reads as TGTGCCAGCAGCCGGGACAATCAACCCTACGAGCAGTACTTC. It encodes CASSRDNQPYEQYF.

The chain is built from TRBV19 and TRBJ1-1; D may be TRBD1 (5 bases). Germline CDR1 and CDR2: LNHDA and SQIVND (reference sequence). This CDR3 has 11 residues. V shed 6 bases and J shed 14 bases, with 16 bases lying between them. The CDR3 coding sequence is TGTGCCAGTAGCCTAAACCAGAGGGGATTCTTT. Protein sequence: CASSLNQRGFF.

The rearrangement joins TRBV4-1 to TRBJ1-5; no firm D call. The CDR3 is made up of 17 amino acids. Germline-derived CDR1 and CDR2 are MGHRA and YSYEKL. V was trimmed by 4 bases and J by 0 bases, leaving 16 bases between them. Here the CDR3 DNA reads TGCGCCAGCAGCCTGGGGTCGGGATTCTATAGCAATCAGCCCCAGCATTTT. The encoded protein is CASSLGSGFYSNQPQHF.

This clonotype was counted between two and nine times. This chain links TRBV28 with TRBJ2-4, with a weak D call TRBD1 (5 bases). The V end was cut by 2 bases, the J end by 0 bases, with 14 bases between. Germline CDR1 reads MDHEN; CDR2 reads SYDVKM. The CDR3 totals 17 residues. CDR3 in DNA: TGTGCCAGCAGTTTAGCCCGACAGACACTAGCCAAAAACATTCAGTACTTC. Its protein is CASSLARQTLAKNIQYF.

This clonotype was detected only a few times. The chain employs TRBV3-1 and TRBJ2-4; D perhaps matches TRBD1 (8 bases). The germline CDR1 and CDR2 sequences are LGHDT and YNNKEL (reference sequence). The CDR3 is 14 amino acids. The V gene lost 4 bases and the J gene lost 8 bases, with 15 bases spanning the gap. CDR3 in DNA: TGTGCCAGCAGCCCCGGACAGGGAGGGCACATTCAGTACTTC. Translating it yields CASSPGQGGHIQYF.

CDR3 nucleotide sequence: TGTGCCAGCAGCTTACGAGGGTCAGGAGTAGAGCAGTACTTC. Its protein is CASSLRGSGVEQYF. The chain is built from TRBV7-2 and TRBJ2-7; a possible D gene is TRBD2 (5 bases). There are 14 residues in the CDR3. The germline V and J ends were trimmed by 2 bases and 7 bases, with 15 bases remaining between them. CDR1 is SGHTA and CDR2 is FQGNSA in the germline V gene. The complete variable domain, with remaining parts taken from reference TRBV7-2 and TRBJ2-7, reads GAGVSQSPSNKVTEKGKDVELRCDPISGHTALYWYRQSLGQGLEFLIYFQGNSAPDKSGLPSDRFSAERTGGSVSTLTIQRTQQEDSAVYLCASSLRGSGVEQYFGPGTRLTVT.

This clonotype came up a few times. The chain is built from TRBV6-6 and TRBJ2-1; 9 nucleotides align to TRBD1. With 2 bases clipped from V and 7 bases from J, the junction kept 9 bases outside the gene matches. Germline V gene lookup returns CDR1 MNHNY and CDR2 SVGAGI (reference sequence). This CDR3 contains 16 residues. The CDR3 bases are TGTGCCAGCAGTTACACACCGGGACAGGGATTGAATGAGCAGTTCTTC. Amino acid sequence: CASSYTPGQGLNEQFF.

This clonotype was seen a handful of times. The V gene is TRBV14, the J gene TRBJ2-5, with D tentatively TRBD1 or TRBD2 (5 bases each). The CDR3 is 13 amino acids. V was trimmed by 0 bases and J by 11 bases, leaving 13 bases between them. Per germline, CDR1 SGHDN and CDR2 FVKESK. CDR3 nucleotide sequence: TGTGCCAGCAGCCAAGATCAGGGTTGGGAGCAGTACTTC. This sequence encodes CASSQDQGWEQYF. The full variable domain, in which reference TRBV14 and TRBJ2-5 provide the parts outside the CDR3, is EAGVTQFPSHSVIEKGQTVTLRCDPISGHDNLYWYRRVMGKEIKFLLHFVKESKQDESGMPNNRFLAERTGGTYSTLKVQPAELEDSGVYFCASSQDQGWEQYFGPGTRLLVL.

This clonotype was picked up a small number of times. The V gene is TRBV19, the J gene TRBJ1-4; no clear D. The CDR3 runs 12 residues. Germline V gene lookup returns CDR1 LNHDA and CDR2 SQIVND (reference sequence). Trimming shortened V by 6 bases and J by 5 bases, and 7 bases separated the two germline ends. Here the CDR3 reads CASSRQNEKLFF. Here the CDR3 DNA reads TGTGCCAGTAGCAGGCAGAATGAAAAACTGTTTTTT.

The chain couples TRBV7-8 to TRBJ2-5; D might be TRBD2 (5 bases). Trimming removed 2 bases at V and 1 base at J, with 17 bases between. CDR1 SGHVS and CDR2 FQNEAQ come from the germline V gene. The CDR3 covers 17 residues. The CDR3 bases are TGTGCCAGCAGCTTAAGGGAGAGCGGCTGGGGCCAAGAGACCCAGTACTTC. It specifies CASSLRESGWGQETQYF. Full variable domain (remainder filled in from reference TRBV7-8 and TRBJ2-5): GAGVSQSPRYKVAKRGQDVALRCDPISGHVSLFWYQQALGQGPEFLTYFQNEAQLDKSGLPSDRFFAERPEGSVSTLKIQRTQQEDSAVYLCASSLRESGWGQETQYFGPGTRLLVL.